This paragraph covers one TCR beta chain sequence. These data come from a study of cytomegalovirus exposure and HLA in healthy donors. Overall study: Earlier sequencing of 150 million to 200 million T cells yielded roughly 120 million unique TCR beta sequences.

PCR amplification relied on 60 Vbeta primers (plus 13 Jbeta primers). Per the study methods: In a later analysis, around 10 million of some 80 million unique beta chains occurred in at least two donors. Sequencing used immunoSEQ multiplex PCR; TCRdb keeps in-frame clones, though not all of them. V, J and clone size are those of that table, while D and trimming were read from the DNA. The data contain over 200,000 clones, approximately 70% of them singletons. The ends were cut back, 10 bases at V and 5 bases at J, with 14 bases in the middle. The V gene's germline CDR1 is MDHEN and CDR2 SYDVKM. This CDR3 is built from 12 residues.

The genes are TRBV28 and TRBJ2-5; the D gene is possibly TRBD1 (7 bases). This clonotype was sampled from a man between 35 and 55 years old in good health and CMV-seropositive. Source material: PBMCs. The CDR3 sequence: CAIQGRRETQYF. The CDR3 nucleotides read TGTGCCATACAGGGGAGGCGCGAGACCCAGTACTTC.